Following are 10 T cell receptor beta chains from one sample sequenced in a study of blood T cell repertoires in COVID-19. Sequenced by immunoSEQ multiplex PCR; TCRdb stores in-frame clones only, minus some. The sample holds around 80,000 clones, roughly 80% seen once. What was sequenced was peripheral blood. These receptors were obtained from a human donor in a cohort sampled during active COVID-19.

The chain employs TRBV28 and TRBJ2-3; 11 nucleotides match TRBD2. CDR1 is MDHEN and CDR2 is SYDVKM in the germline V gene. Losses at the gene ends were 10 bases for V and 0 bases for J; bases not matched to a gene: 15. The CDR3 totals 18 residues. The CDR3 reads CATEQASGGRGSTDTQYF. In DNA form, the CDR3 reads TGTGCCACTGAGCAGGCTAGCGGGGGGCGGGGGAGCACAGATACGCAGTATTTT.

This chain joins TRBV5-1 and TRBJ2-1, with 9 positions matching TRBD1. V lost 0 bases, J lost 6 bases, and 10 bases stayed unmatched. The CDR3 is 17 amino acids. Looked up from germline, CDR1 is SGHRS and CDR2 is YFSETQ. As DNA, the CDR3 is TGCGCCAGCAGCTTGGATCCGCAACAGGGGGCATTCAATGAGCAGTTCTTC. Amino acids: CASSLDPQQGAFNEQFF. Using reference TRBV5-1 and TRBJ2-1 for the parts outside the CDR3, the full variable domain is KAGVTQTPRYLIKTRGQQVTLSCSPISGHRSVSWYQQTPGQGLQFLFEYFSETQRNKGNFPGRFSGRQFSNSRSEMNVSTLELGDSALYLCASSLDPQQGAFNEQFFGPGTRLTVL.

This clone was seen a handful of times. CDR3 residues: CASSQDRGSPLHF. The CDR3, as DNA: TGTGCCAGCAGCCAAGACAGGGGTTCACCCCTCCACTTT. The rearrangement joins TRBV4-2 to TRBJ1-6; D might be TRBD1 (6 bases). The CDR3 runs 13 residues. Germline values: CDR1 LGHNA, CDR2 YNFKEQ. V lost 0 bases and J lost 9, with 6 bases in between.

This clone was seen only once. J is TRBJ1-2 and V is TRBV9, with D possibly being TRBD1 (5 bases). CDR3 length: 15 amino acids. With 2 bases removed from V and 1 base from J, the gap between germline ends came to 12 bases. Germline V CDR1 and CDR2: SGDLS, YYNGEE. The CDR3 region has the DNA TGTGCCAGCAGCGTGGGGCAAGGGATTAACTATGGCTACACCTTC. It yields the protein CASSVGQGINYGYTF.

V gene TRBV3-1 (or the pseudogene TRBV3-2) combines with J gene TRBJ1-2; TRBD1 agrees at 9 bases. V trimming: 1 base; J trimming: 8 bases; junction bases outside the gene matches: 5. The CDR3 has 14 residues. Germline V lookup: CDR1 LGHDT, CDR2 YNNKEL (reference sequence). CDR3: CASSQAQGAEGYTF. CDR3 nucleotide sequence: TGTGCCAGCAGCCAAGCACAGGGGGCGGAGGGCTACACCTTC.

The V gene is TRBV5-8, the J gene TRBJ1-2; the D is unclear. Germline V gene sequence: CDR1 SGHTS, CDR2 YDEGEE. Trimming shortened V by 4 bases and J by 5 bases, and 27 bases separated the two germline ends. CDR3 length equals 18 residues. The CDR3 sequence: CASSLQGQVGSRGYGYTF. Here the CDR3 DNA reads TGTGCCAGCAGCCTACAAGGCCAGGTTGGGAGCAGAGGGTATGGCTACACCTTC.

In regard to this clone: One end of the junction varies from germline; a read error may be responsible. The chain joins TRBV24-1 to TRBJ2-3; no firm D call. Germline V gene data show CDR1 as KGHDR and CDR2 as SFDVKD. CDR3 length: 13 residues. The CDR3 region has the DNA TGTGCCACCCGTGATAATCCCGCAGATACGCAGTATTTT. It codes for CATRDNPADTQYF.

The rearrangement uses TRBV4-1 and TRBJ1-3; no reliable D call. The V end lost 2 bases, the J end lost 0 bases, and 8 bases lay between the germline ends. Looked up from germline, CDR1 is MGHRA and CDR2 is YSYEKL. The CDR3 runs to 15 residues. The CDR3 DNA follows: TGCGCCAGCAGCCAATTCCATAGCTCTGGAAACACCATATATTTT. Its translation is CASSQFHSSGNTIYF.

The CDR3 reads CAATPFAGANVLTF. The CDR3 region has the DNA TGTGCCGCGACACCATTCGCTGGGGCCAACGTCCTGACTTTC. The J gene is TRBJ2-6, the V gene TRBV28, with D unclear. Trimming removed 11 bases at V and 2 bases at J, with 13 bases between. Germline V CDR1 and CDR2: MDHEN, SYDVKM. This CDR3 comprises 14 residues.

CDR3 nucleotide sequence: TGTGCCAGCAGTGAAGATGGCGGCGACACAGATACGCAGTATTTT. This codes for CASSEDGGDTDTQYF. The chain has TRBV2 and TRBJ2-3; no clear D gene. Trimming took off 1 base at V and 2 bases at J, with 10 bases between the two ends. There are 15 residues in the CDR3. Germline CDR1 and CDR2: SNHLY and FYNNEI.